This T cell receptor beta chain derives from a study of Graves' ophthalmopathy and Graves' hyperthyroidism. Study-level points and caveats: Most expanded clonotypes from thyroid (those above 0.001 frequency) were also found in blood.

Patients were left out if they had other autoimmune diseases, uncontrolled infections, pregnancy or lactation. This clonotype has at least ten counts. The target antigen is unknown. This CDR3 region has 15 residues. V was clipped by 6 bases and J by 4 bases, with 18 bases between them. In germline, CDR1 is MNHEY, CDR2 SMNVEV (reference sequence). RNA transcripts provided the template for amplifying TCR beta CDR3 regions. First-round RT-PCR employed HTBI primers, with a second-round multiplex PCR after it. TCRdb passed the multiplex PCR reads through MiXCR, listing each CDR3 protein once. The data hold about 400,000 distinct CDR3 sequences, with 18% observed a single time.

This chain uses TRBV27 with TRBJ1-1, with D maybe TRBD1 (6 bases). The sequence was obtained from a woman under 30 with Graves' ophthalmopathy. The source material was peripheral blood. The CDR3 DNA is TGTGCCAGCAGGTCCCTGCGGGGGCAGGTCACTGAAGCTTTCTTT. Translation gives CASRSLRGQVTEAFF.